The 8 T cell receptor beta chains presented below share a single source sample, sequenced in a study of PD-1 blockade in mismatch repair-deficient tumors. The method was immunoSEQ multiplex PCR; TCRdb's version includes in-frame clones alone and lacks a portion of them. The table lists tens of thousands of clones, more than 65% of them singletons. The sequencing used peripheral blood, collected about 20 weeks after starting pembrolizumab. These receptors were taken from an adult with mismatch repair-deficient cancer.

This chain joins TRBV6-1 and TRBJ1-3; D is possibly TRBD1 (5 bases). Germline V gene sequence: CDR1 MNHNS, CDR2 SASEGT. This CDR3 region has 16 residues. The V end lost 1 base, the J end lost 4 bases, and 14 bases lay between the germline ends. CDR3 in amino acids: CASSEGPWGSGNTIYF. The CDR3 region has the DNA TGTGCCAGCAGTGAAGGGCCCTGGGGCTCAGGAAACACCATATATTTT.

This clone was detected once. The chain carries TRBV4-2 and TRBJ2-5; 11 nucleotides agree with TRBD2. V lost 3 bases to trimming and J lost 5 bases; unmatched junction nucleotides: 11. From germline, CDR1 is LGHNA and CDR2 YNFKEQ. The CDR3 has 17 amino acids. In DNA, the CDR3 is TGTGCCAGCAGCCAGTACGGGGAGAGGACTAGCGGGGAGACCCAGTACTTC. This codes for CASSQYGERTSGETQYF.

The rearrangement joins TRBV30 to TRBJ2-7; D uncertain. This CDR3 region has 13 residues. V dropped 1 base and J dropped 7 bases, with 14 bases sitting between them. Looked up from germline, CDR1 is GTSNPN and CDR2 is SVGIG (reference sequence). CDR3 in amino acids: CAWSGYRVGEQYF. Written as DNA, the CDR3 is TGTGCCTGGAGTGGGTATAGGGTGGGTGAGCAGTACTTC.

As DNA, the CDR3 is TGCGCCAGCAGCCAGCGAGCGGGAGAGTCCTACAATGAGCAGTTCTTC. Its translation: CASSQRAGESYNEQFF. This chain joins TRBV4-3 and TRBJ2-1, with 8 bases matching TRBD2. CDR3 size: 16 residues. V shed 3 bases and J 1 base; nucleotides not matched to a gene: 5. Germline V lookup: CDR1 LGHNA, CDR2 YSLEER.

The chain joins TRBV9 to TRBJ1-1; possible D gene TRBD1, 5 bases. With 6 bases removed from V and 0 bases from J, the gap between germline ends came to 12 bases. Germline CDR1 is SGDLS and CDR2 is YYNGEE. The CDR3 spans 14 residues. The CDR3 DNA is TGTGCCAGCACCCAGGGAAATATGAACACTGAAGCTTTCTTT. This gives the protein CASTQGNMNTEAFF.

J is TRBJ1-5 and V is TRBV2, with D unclear. Trimming stripped 3 bases from V and 5 bases from J, with 8 bases between. CDR3 length: 13 residues. CDR1 is SNHLY, CDR2 FYNNEI, per germline. CDR3 bases: TGTGCCAGCAGTGAGGGGAGTTATCAGCCCCAGCATTTT. As protein: CASSEGSYQPQHF.

This clone was observed a handful of times. The gene calls are TRBV6-1 and TRBJ1-1, with D hard to call. This CDR3 contains 14 residues. Trimming took off 3 bases at V and 1 base at J, with 9 bases between the two ends. Germline-derived CDR1 and CDR2 are MNHNS and SASEGT. In DNA, the CDR3 is TGTGCCAGCAGTGACAGGTGGAAGAACACTGAAGCTTTCTTT. It translates to CASSDRWKNTEAFF.

V usage is TRBV27 and J usage is TRBJ1-2; 9 bases are a match to TRBD1. CDR1 MNHEY and CDR2 SMNVEV come from the germline V gene (reference sequence). This CDR3 comprises 14 residues. The V and J ends lost 6 bases and 13 bases, in that order; junction bases with no gene match: 15. The CDR3 reads CASSHQQGAGSATF. The CDR3 DNA is TGTGCCAGCAGCCACCAACAGGGGGCGGGTTCGGCCACCTTC.